This is a list of T cell receptor beta chains from one sample in a study of shared clonotypes between healthy human individuals. TCRdb's copy holds only in-frame clones and misses some; the assay was immunoSEQ multiplex PCR. There are about 480,000 clones in the sample; 60% to 80% occur only once, and around 13% lies in the top ten. Sequences were obtained from PBMCs. These receptors all stem from a woman in her forties in good health. Some clones in this sample may be carry-over from other donors' samples. Each CDR3 is given with its conserved first and last residue. A D gene is named only where the DNA matches it firmly. Some rows have no size entry. The others give once, few or many, or a class for an expanded clone.

len: 14; abundance: .; v_gene: TRBV7-6; j_gene: TRBJ2-3; d_gene: TRBD2; CDR3nt: TGTGCCAGCAGCTTAGTGGGACTAGCGGATACGCAGTATTTT; CDR3aa: CASSLVGLADTQYF
len: 15; abundance: .; v_gene: TRBV7-9; j_gene: TRBJ2-4; d_gene: .; CDR3nt: TGTGCCAGCAGCTTAGTGGAGCTAGCCAAAAACATTCAGTACTTC; CDR3aa: CASSLVELAKNIQYF
len: 14; abundance: .; v_gene: TRBV5-1; j_gene: TRBJ2-2; d_gene: .; CDR3nt: TGCGCCAGCAGCTTGGAGGGGAGTACCGGGGAGCTGTTTTTT; CDR3aa: CASSLEGSTGELFF
len: 12; abundance: .; v_gene: TRBV2; j_gene: TRBJ2-7; d_gene: .; CDR3nt: TGTGCCAGCAGGGACGACTCCGCCGAGCAGTACTTC; CDR3aa: CASRDDSAEQYF
len: 15; abundance: .; v_gene: TRBV9; j_gene: TRBJ2-2; d_gene: .; CDR3nt: TGTGCCAGCAGCGTAGCAGGGATGAACACCGGGGAGCTGTTTTTT; CDR3aa: CASSVAGMNTGELFF
len: 16; abundance: .; v_gene: TRBV7-9; j_gene: TRBJ2-3; d_gene: TRBD2; CDR3nt: TGTGCCAGCAGCTTTCCGACTAGCGGGACCCAGGATACGCAGTATTTT; CDR3aa: CASSFPTSGTQDTQYF
len: 15; abundance: .; v_gene: TRBV4-3; j_gene: TRBJ2-3; d_gene: TRBD2; CDR3nt: TGCGCCAGCAGCCACACTAGCGGGGACGCAGATACGCAGTATTTT; CDR3aa: CASSHTSGDADTQYF
len: 16; abundance: .; v_gene: TRBV28; j_gene: TRBJ1-3; d_gene: TRBD1; CDR3nt: TGTGCCAGCAGCCAGACAGGGGGGCTCGGATGGGACACCATATATTTT; CDR3aa: CASSQTGGLGWDTIYF
len: 11; abundance: few; v_gene: TRBV29-1; j_gene: TRBJ1-1; d_gene: .; CDR3nt: TGCAGCGCCAACAGGTTGGGTGAAGCTTTCTTT; CDR3aa: CSANRLGEAFF
len: 14; abundance: .; v_gene: TRBV7-2; j_gene: TRBJ2-3; d_gene: .; CDR3nt: TGTGCCAGCAGCTTAGCTCCGGGGCCAGATACGCAGTATTTT; CDR3aa: CASSLAPGPDTQYF
len: 13; abundance: many; v_gene: TRBV7-2; j_gene: TRBJ2-7; d_gene: .; CDR3nt: TGTGCCAGCAGCTTTGCGGCTCCCTACGAGCAGTACTTC; CDR3aa: CASSFAAPYEQYF
len: 15; abundance: .; v_gene: TRBV6-1; j_gene: TRBJ2-2; d_gene: TRBD1; CDR3nt: TGTGCCAGCAGTAGGGACAGGGGGAACACCGGGGAGCTGTTTTTT; CDR3aa: CASSRDRGNTGELFF
len: 15; abundance: .; v_gene: TRBV15; j_gene: TRBJ2-1; d_gene: .; CDR3nt: TGTGCCACCAGCAGAATTAGCGTGGCCTACAATGAGCAGTTCTTC; CDR3aa: CATSRISVAYNEQFF
len: 15; abundance: .; v_gene: TRBV6-5; j_gene: TRBJ1-2; d_gene: .; CDR3nt: TGTGCCAGCAGATCCGCAGGGTCTACTATCTATGGCTACACCTTC; CDR3aa: CASRSAGSTIYGYTF
len: 14; abundance: .; v_gene: TRBV5-1; j_gene: TRBJ2-3; d_gene: .; CDR3nt: TGCGCCAGCAGGGACGCTAGCGGCACAGATACGCAGTATTTT; CDR3aa: CASRDASGTDTQYF
len: 16; abundance: .; v_gene: TRBV5-1; j_gene: TRBJ2-1; d_gene: TRBD2; CDR3nt: TGCGCCAGCAGCTTACGGACTAGCCTCGGAGGGAATGAGCAGTTCTTC; CDR3aa: CASSLRTSLGGNEQFF
len: 16; abundance: many; v_gene: TRBV5-1; j_gene: TRBJ2-1; d_gene: TRBD2; CDR3nt: TGCGCCAGCAGCGGAACTAGCGGGAGGGCCGGGGGTGAGCAGTTCTTC; CDR3aa: CASSGTSGRAGGEQFF
len: 15; abundance: once; v_gene: TRBV6-1; j_gene: TRBJ2-2; d_gene: .; CDR3nt: TGTGCCAGCAGTGAAGATGGTCACCCCACCGGGGAGCTGTTTTTT; CDR3aa: CASSEDGHPTGELFF
len: 14; abundance: .; v_gene: TRBV19; j_gene: TRBJ1-2; d_gene: .; CDR3nt: TGTGCCAGTAGGGCCTCGGTTGAGAACTATGGCTACACCTTC; CDR3aa: CASRASVENYGYTF
len: 15; abundance: .; v_gene: TRBV19; j_gene: TRBJ1-2; d_gene: .; CDR3nt: TGTGCCAGTAGTATAGGGCCAGCCGTACCTCCTGACTACACCTTC; CDR3aa: CASSIGPAVPPDYTF
len: 12; abundance: many; v_gene: TRBV7-9; j_gene: TRBJ1-1; d_gene: .; CDR3nt: TGTGCCAGCAGCCCAATGGATGTCTCAAGTTTCTTT; CDR3aa: CASSPMDVSSFF
len: 15; abundance: .; v_gene: TRBV19; j_gene: TRBJ2-7; d_gene: .; CDR3nt: TGTGCCAGTAGTATACGGGGGTTAATGGACTACGAGCAGTACTTC; CDR3aa: CASSIRGLMDYEQYF
len: 15; abundance: many; v_gene: TRBV7-9; j_gene: TRBJ2-5; d_gene: .; CDR3nt: TGTGCCAGCAGCTTAACCCCCACGGTCCAAGAGACCCAGTACTTC; CDR3aa: CASSLTPTVQETQYF
len: 16; abundance: .; v_gene: TRBV7-3; j_gene: TRBJ2-1; d_gene: .; CDR3nt: TGTGCCAGCAGCTTAGGCGGTGCGGAATCCTACAATGAGCAGTTCTTC; CDR3aa: CASSLGGAESYNEQFF
len: 17; abundance: .; v_gene: TRBV19; j_gene: TRBJ2-2; d_gene: .; CDR3nt: TGTGCCAGTACCCGGGGGCCGGGACGAGCGAACACCGGGGAGCTGTTTTTT; CDR3aa: CASTRGPGRANTGELFF
len: 14; abundance: .; v_gene: TRBV30; j_gene: TRBJ2-1; d_gene: TRBD2; CDR3nt: TGTGCCTGGAGTGTGACTAGCGGAGGGAATGAGCAGTTCTTC; CDR3aa: CAWSVTSGGNEQFF
len: 14; abundance: few; v_gene: TRBV9; j_gene: TRBJ2-7; d_gene: TRBD1; CDR3nt: TGTGCCAGCAGCGTAGGACAGGGAGATAGCGAGCAGTACTTC; CDR3aa: CASSVGQGDSEQYF
len: 16; abundance: .; v_gene: TRBV9; j_gene: TRBJ2-1; d_gene: .; CDR3nt: TGTGCCAGCGCCCCCGTGAGGGGCCTTTCCTACAATGAGCAGTTCTTC; CDR3aa: CASAPVRGLSYNEQFF
len: 15; abundance: .; v_gene: TRBV15; j_gene: TRBJ1-3; d_gene: .; CDR3nt: TGTGCCACCAGCAGACGACTCAGCGGGGGAAACACCATATATTTT; CDR3aa: CATSRRLSGGNTIYF
len: 15; abundance: .; v_gene: TRBV5-1; j_gene: TRBJ1-1; d_gene: TRBD1; CDR3nt: TGCGCCAGCAGCCAGGGACAGGGATTGAACACTGAAGCTTTCTTT; CDR3aa: CASSQGQGLNTEAFF
len: 15; abundance: .; v_gene: TRBV19; j_gene: TRBJ1-5; d_gene: .; CDR3nt: TGTGCCAGTAGTACCGTAGGGTATAGCAATCAGCCCCAGCATTTT; CDR3aa: CASSTVGYSNQPQHF
len: 13; abundance: .; v_gene: TRBV6-5; j_gene: TRBJ1-2; d_gene: .; CDR3nt: TGTGCCAGCAGTTACTATTCTGACTATGGCTACACCTTC; CDR3aa: CASSYYSDYGYTF
len: 15; abundance: .; v_gene: TRBV27; j_gene: TRBJ2-1; d_gene: TRBD1; CDR3nt: TGTGCCAGCAGTTTAGCCAGGGGGTCCTACAATGAGCAGTTCTTC; CDR3aa: CASSLARGSYNEQFF
len: 15; abundance: .; v_gene: TRBV6-5; j_gene: TRBJ2-7; d_gene: .; CDR3nt: TGTGCCAGCAGTTACTCGGGCAGGGGTATTTACGAGCAGTACTTC; CDR3aa: CASSYSGRGIYEQYF
len: 14; abundance: .; v_gene: TRBV7-2; j_gene: TRBJ2-1; d_gene: .; CDR3nt: TGTGCCAGCAGCCCAGGGTTGGCGAACAATGAGCAGTTCTTC; CDR3aa: CASSPGLANNEQFF
len: 14; abundance: .; v_gene: TRBV6-5; j_gene: TRBJ2-5; d_gene: .; CDR3nt: TGTGCCAGCAGTTTAATGGGGTCACAAGAGACCCAGTACTTC; CDR3aa: CASSLMGSQETQYF
len: 15; abundance: .; v_gene: TRBV9; j_gene: TRBJ2-5; d_gene: .; CDR3nt: TGTGCCAGCAGCGTAGGCAGCCCCTCCCAAGAGACCCAGTACTTC; CDR3aa: CASSVGSPSQETQYF
len: 13; abundance: .; v_gene: TRBV5-6; j_gene: TRBJ1-1; d_gene: .; CDR3nt: TGTGCCAGCAGCGTTGGACTGAACACTGAAGCTTTCTTT; CDR3aa: CASSVGLNTEAFF
len: 15; abundance: .; v_gene: TRBV5-1; j_gene: TRBJ2-2; d_gene: .; CDR3nt: TGCGCCAGCAGCCAGGACACTGCGAACACCGGGGAGCTGTTTTTT; CDR3aa: CASSQDTANTGELFF
len: 12; abundance: .; v_gene: TRBV10-1; j_gene: TRBJ2-3; d_gene: .; CDR3nt: TGCGCCAGCAGTGGCCAGACCCATACGCAGTATTTT; CDR3aa: CASSGQTHTQYF
len: 11; abundance: .; v_gene: TRBV6-5; j_gene: TRBJ2-3; d_gene: .; CDR3nt: TGTGCCAGCAGTTACCTGGATACGCAGTATTTT; CDR3aa: CASSYLDTQYF
len: 13; abundance: few; v_gene: TRBV9; j_gene: TRBJ2-1; d_gene: TRBD2; CDR3nt: TGTGCCAGCAGCTTAACTAGCGTCAATGAGCAGTTCTTC; CDR3aa: CASSLTSVNEQFF
len: 14; abundance: .; v_gene: TRBV27; j_gene: TRBJ2-3; d_gene: .; CDR3nt: TGTGCCAGCAGTAAAGCGGAGTACACAGATACGCAGTATTTT; CDR3aa: CASSKAEYTDTQYF
len: 14; abundance: few; v_gene: TRBV27; j_gene: TRBJ1-5; d_gene: TRBD1; CDR3nt: TGTGCCAGCAGTCTCCGGGACAGTGATCAGCCCCAGCATTTT; CDR3aa: CASSLRDSDQPQHF
len: 15; abundance: .; v_gene: TRBV28; j_gene: TRBJ1-2; d_gene: TRBD1; CDR3nt: TGTGCCAGCAGTCCACCGGGACAGGGGGTCTATGGCTACACCTTC; CDR3aa: CASSPPGQGVYGYTF
len: 13; abundance: .; v_gene: TRBV30; j_gene: TRBJ1-3; d_gene: .; CDR3nt: TGTGCCTGGAGTGGGAATTCTGGAAACACCATATATTTT; CDR3aa: CAWSGNSGNTIYF
len: 14; abundance: many; v_gene: TRBV29-1; j_gene: TRBJ2-3; d_gene: .; CDR3nt: TGCAGCGTTGAAAGCCCCCGGAACGCAGATACGCAGTATTTT; CDR3aa: CSVESPRNADTQYF
len: 14; abundance: .; v_gene: TRBV30; j_gene: TRBJ2-4; d_gene: .; CDR3nt: TGTGCCTGGAGTTCAGGATTAGCCAAAAACATTCAGTACTTC; CDR3aa: CAWSSGLAKNIQYF
len: 16; abundance: .; v_gene: TRBV7-9; j_gene: TRBJ1-2; d_gene: TRBD1; CDR3nt: TGTGCCAGCAGCCAGACAGGGGACTCAGCTAACTATGGCTACACCTTC; CDR3aa: CASSQTGDSANYGYTF
len: 15; abundance: .; v_gene: TRBV5-1; j_gene: TRBJ2-2; d_gene: .; CDR3nt: TGCGCCAGCAGCTTGGCGCAGGGCCCCACCGGGGAGCTGTTTTTT; CDR3aa: CASSLAQGPTGELFF
len: 14; abundance: many; v_gene: TRBV7-8; j_gene: TRBJ2-1; d_gene: .; CDR3nt: TGTGCCAGCAGCTTGGGGGAATCTCACAATGAGCAGTTCTTC; CDR3aa: CASSLGESHNEQFF
len: 16; abundance: .; v_gene: TRBV6-1; j_gene: TRBJ1-5; d_gene: .; CDR3nt: TGTGCCAGCAGTGAAGTTAGACAGGACTTCAATCAGCCCCAGCATTTT; CDR3aa: CASSEVRQDFNQPQHF
len: 15; abundance: .; v_gene: TRBV2; j_gene: TRBJ2-1; d_gene: TRBD1; CDR3nt: TGTGCCAGCAGTTGGACAGGGGGGTCCTACAATGAGCAGTTCTTC; CDR3aa: CASSWTGGSYNEQFF